The 15 T cell receptor beta chains below all came from one sample that was sequenced in a study of Graves' ophthalmopathy and Graves' hyperthyroidism. RNA transcripts were the source from which TCR beta CDR3 regions were amplified. Following a first-round RT-PCR that used HTBI primers, a second-round multiplex PCR was carried out. TCRdb analysed the multiplex PCR reads with MiXCR anew, one entry per CDR3 protein. Of under 350,000 distinct CDR3 sequences detected, roughly 15% appear once; the ten largest clones hold approximately 13%. Input material: peripheral blood. The receptors were sampled from an adult man with Graves' ophthalmopathy.

In this sample, this clonotype turned up many times. The chain joins TRBV2 to TRBJ2-5; weak D call: TRBD1 (6 bases). Trimming pared 6 bases from V and 5 bases from J, leaving 13 bases between. Germline CDR1 is SNHLY and CDR2 is FYNNEI. CDR3 length: 13 residues. CDR3 DNA sequence: TGTGCCAGCAGCCCGGTGGGGGCTGAGACCCAGTACTTC. Amino acid sequence: CASSPVGAETQYF.

The table lists this clonotype with many counts. CDR3 coding DNA: TGTGCCATCAGTTCCAGGTCGGCCTACACTGAAGCTTTCTTT. Translation gives CAISSRSAYTEAFF. The chain recombines TRBV10-3 with TRBJ1-1; D not certain. Germline V CDR1 and CDR2: ENHRY, SYGVKD. Trimming took off 5 bases at V and 3 bases at J, with 13 bases between the two ends. The CDR3 covers 14 residues.

This clonotype appeared many times. The chain uses TRBV6-5 and TRBJ1-2; D may be TRBD1 (5 bases). Germline CDR1 reads MNHEY; CDR2 reads SVGAGI. The CDR3 has 16 amino acids. Trimming stripped 6 bases from V and 2 bases from J, with 19 bases between. For the CDR3, the DNA is TGTGCCAGCAGCGGGGGGAGTAGCACGTCCAACTATGGCTACACCTTC. It is translated as CASSGGSSTSNYGYTF.

This clonotype was seen ten or more times. The V call is TRBV20-1, the J call TRBJ1-1; the D gene is possibly TRBD1 (5 bases). CDR1 is DFQATT, CDR2 SNEGSKA, per germline (reference sequence). The CDR3 runs to 15 residues. The V gene lost 3 bases and the J gene lost 3 bases, with 17 bases spanning the gap. CDR3 coding DNA: TGCAGTGCTAGTCTCGTTGTGGGGGAGCACACTGAAGCTTTCTTT. As protein: CSASLVVGEHTEAFF.

The chain combines TRBV20-1 with TRBJ2-7; TRBD2 is a possible D gene (5 bases). The length of the CDR3 is 13 residues. The germline V and J ends were trimmed by 3 bases and 1 base, with 10 bases remaining between them. Germline V gene data show CDR1 as DFQATT and CDR2 as SNEGSKA (reference sequence). CDR3: CSARYPGSYEQYF. The DNA for the CDR3 is TGCAGTGCTAGGTACCCGGGATCCTACGAGCAGTACTTC.

The chain employs TRBV12-3 or TRBV12-4 and TRBJ2-4; TRBD2 is a possible D gene (6 bases). V was trimmed by 6 bases and J by 1 base, leaving 10 bases between them. CDR3 size: 14 residues. The CDR3 sequence is CASRGGWAKNIQYF. In nucleotides, the CDR3 is TGTGCCAGCAGGGGGGGATGGGCCAAAAACATTCAGTACTTC.

The V and J genes are TRBV18 and TRBJ2-4, with a possible D match to TRBD2 (5 bases). Trimming cost V 5 bases and J 1 base, with 12 bases left between them. This CDR3 contains 15 residues. Germline CDR1 and CDR2: KGHSH and LQKENI. CDR3 in amino acids: CASSWVRGAKNIQYF. The CDR3 region has the DNA TGTGCCAGCTCATGGGTTCGCGGGGCCAAAAACATTCAGTACTTC.

The sample holds many counts of this clonotype. The genes are TRBV6-5 and TRBJ1-5, with 10 positions matching TRBD1. The CDR3 extends over 16 amino acids. Trimming cost V 6 bases and J 6 bases; bases outside gene matches: 11. Per germline, CDR1 MNHEY and CDR2 SVGAGI. CDR3 DNA: TGTGCCAGCAGAGGACCTGGGACAGGGGCGACTCAGCCCCAGCATTTT. The encoded protein is CASRGPGTGATQPQHF.

This sequence joins TRBV28 and TRBJ2-5, with D perhaps TRBD1 (6 bases). The V and J ends lost 6 bases and 5 bases respectively, with 10 bases between them. Germline V gene lookup returns CDR1 MDHEN and CDR2 SYDVKM. This CDR3 has 12 amino acids. CDR3 sequence (DNA): TGTGCCAGCAGCTCCGGACAGGAGACCCAGTACTTC. It is translated as CASSSGQETQYF.

This clonotype occurred many times. J is TRBJ2-7 and V is TRBV10-3; the match to TRBD2 covers 16 bases. CDR1 is ENHRY and CDR2 is SYGVKD in the germline V gene. This CDR3 has 17 amino acids. The ends lost 5 bases at V and 2 bases at J; junction bases unmatched: 6. CDR3 coding DNA: TGTGCCATCAGTAGAGGGACTAGCGGGAGGGGAACCTACGAGCAGTACTTC. Translating gives CAISRGTSGRGTYEQYF.

At least ten counts were recorded for this clonotype. This rearrangement joins TRBV15 to TRBJ1-2, with a weak D call TRBD1 (5 bases). This CDR3 comprises 15 residues. Trimming shortened V by 0 bases and J by 5 bases, and 13 bases separated the two germline ends. Germline CDR1 and CDR2: LNHNV and YYDKDF (reference sequence). The CDR3 spells CATSRDEGKGYGYTF. Written as DNA, the CDR3 is TGTGCCACCAGCAGAGATGAGGGGAAAGGATATGGCTACACCTTC.

The CDR3 spells CASSQDATGGVYGYTF. The CDR3 bases are TGCGCCAGCAGCCAAGATGCGACAGGGGGCGTCTATGGCTACACCTTC. The rearrangement links TRBV4-3 to TRBJ1-2; 10 bases are shared with TRBD1. V was clipped by 0 bases and J by 4 bases; unmatched bases: 5. The V gene's germline CDR1 is LGHNA and CDR2 YSLEER. There are 16 residues in the CDR3.

At least ten counts were recorded for this clonotype. The chain has TRBV5-1 and TRBJ1-1; D unclear. Germline V lookup: CDR1 SGHRS, CDR2 YFSETQ. Trimming cost V 1 base and J 3 bases, with 10 bases left between them. The CDR3 has 14 amino acids. The CDR3 region is CASSLLSWDTEAFF. DNA for the CDR3: TGCGCCAGCAGCTTGTTAAGCTGGGACACTGAAGCTTTCTTT.

Ten or more counts support this clonotype. V gene TRBV6-2 or TRBV6-3 combines with J gene TRBJ2-3; TRBD1 matches at 7 bases. CDR1 and CDR2 (germline): MNHEY, SVGEGT. The length of the CDR3 is 15 residues. The J segment lost 3 bases and the V segment lost 2 bases, leaving 5 bases of the junction unmatched. This CDR3 is CASSYNRGPTDTQYF. CDR3 DNA sequence: TGTGCCAGCAGTTACAACAGGGGCCCGACAGATACGCAGTATTTT.

This clonotype was counted at least ten times. The CDR3, as DNA: TGTGCCAGTAGTATAGCCTCGACAGGGTTTGGCACTGAAGCTTTCTTT. As protein: CASSIASTGFGTEAFF. The genes are TRBV19 and TRBJ1-1, with 7 bases aligning to TRBD1. The CDR3 is made up of 16 amino acids. J was trimmed by 4 bases and V by 1 base; bases with no gene match: 9. The germline CDR1 and CDR2 sequences are LNHDA and SQIVND (reference sequence).